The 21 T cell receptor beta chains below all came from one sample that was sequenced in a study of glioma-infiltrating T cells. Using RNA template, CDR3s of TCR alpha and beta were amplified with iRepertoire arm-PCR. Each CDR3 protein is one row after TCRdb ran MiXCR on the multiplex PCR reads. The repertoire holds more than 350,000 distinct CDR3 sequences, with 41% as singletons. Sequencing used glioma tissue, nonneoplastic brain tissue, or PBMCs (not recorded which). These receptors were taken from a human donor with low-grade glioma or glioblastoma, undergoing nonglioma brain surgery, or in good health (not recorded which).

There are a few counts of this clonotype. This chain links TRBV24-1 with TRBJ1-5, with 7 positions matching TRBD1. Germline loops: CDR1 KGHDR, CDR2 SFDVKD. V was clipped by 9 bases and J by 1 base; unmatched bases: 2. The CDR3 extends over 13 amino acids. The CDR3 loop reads CATGGQSNQPQHF. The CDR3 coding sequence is TGTGCCACCGGGGGACAGAGCAATCAGCCCCAGCATTTT.

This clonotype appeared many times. The CDR3 region has the DNA TGCAGTGCTTCAGCGGGAGGGATCTCCTACGAGCAGTACTTC. Translated, it gives CSASAGGISYEQYF. The chain links TRBV20-1 to TRBJ2-7, with 10 positions matching TRBD2. CDR3 size: 14 residues. CDR1 is DFQATT, CDR2 SNEGSKA, per germline (reference sequence). Trimming cost V 5 bases and J 0 bases; bases outside gene matches: 4.

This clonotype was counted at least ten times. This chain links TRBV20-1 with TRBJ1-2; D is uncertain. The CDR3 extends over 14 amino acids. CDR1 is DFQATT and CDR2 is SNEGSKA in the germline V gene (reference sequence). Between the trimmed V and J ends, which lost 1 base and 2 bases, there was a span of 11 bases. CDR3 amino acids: CSARVQRRNYGYTF. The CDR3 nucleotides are TGCAGTGCTAGAGTACAACGTCGGAACTATGGCTACACCTTC.

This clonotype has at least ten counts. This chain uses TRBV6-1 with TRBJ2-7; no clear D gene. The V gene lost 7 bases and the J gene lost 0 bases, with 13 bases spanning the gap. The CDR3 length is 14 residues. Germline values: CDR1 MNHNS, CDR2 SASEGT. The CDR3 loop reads CASTSSVPSYEQYF. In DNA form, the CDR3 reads TGTGCCAGCACCTCGTCAGTACCCTCCTACGAGCAGTACTTC.

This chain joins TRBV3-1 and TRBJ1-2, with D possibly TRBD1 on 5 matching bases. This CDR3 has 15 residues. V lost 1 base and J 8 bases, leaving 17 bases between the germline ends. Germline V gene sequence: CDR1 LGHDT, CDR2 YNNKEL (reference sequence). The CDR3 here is CASSQVEGTVGGYTF. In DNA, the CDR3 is TGTGCCAGCAGCCAAGTTGAGGGGACGGTGGGGGGCTACACCTTC.

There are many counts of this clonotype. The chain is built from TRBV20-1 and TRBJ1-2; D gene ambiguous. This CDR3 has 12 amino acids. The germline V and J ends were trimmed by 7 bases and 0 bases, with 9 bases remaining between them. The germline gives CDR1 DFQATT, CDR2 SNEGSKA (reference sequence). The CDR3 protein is CSEYSANYGYTF. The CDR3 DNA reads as TGCAGTGAATACAGTGCTAACTATGGCTACACCTTC.

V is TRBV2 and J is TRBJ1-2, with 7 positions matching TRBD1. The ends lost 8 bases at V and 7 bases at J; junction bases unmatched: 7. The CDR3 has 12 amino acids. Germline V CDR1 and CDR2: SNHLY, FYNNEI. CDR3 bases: TGTGCCAGCGAACAGGGGCTTAGTGGCTACACCTTC. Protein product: CASEQGLSGYTF. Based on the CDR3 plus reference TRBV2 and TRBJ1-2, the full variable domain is EPEVTQTPSHQVTQMGQEVILRCVPISNHLYFYWYRQILGQKVEFLVSFYNNEISEKSEIFDDQFSVERPDGSNFTLKIRSTKLEDSAMYFCASEQGLSGYTFGSGTRLTVV.

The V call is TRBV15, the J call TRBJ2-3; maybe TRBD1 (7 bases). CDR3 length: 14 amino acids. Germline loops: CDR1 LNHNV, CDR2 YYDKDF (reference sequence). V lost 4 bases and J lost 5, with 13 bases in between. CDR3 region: CATSKQGGGDTQYF. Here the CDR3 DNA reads TGTGCCACCAGCAAGCAGGGGGGTGGAGATACGCAGTATTTT.

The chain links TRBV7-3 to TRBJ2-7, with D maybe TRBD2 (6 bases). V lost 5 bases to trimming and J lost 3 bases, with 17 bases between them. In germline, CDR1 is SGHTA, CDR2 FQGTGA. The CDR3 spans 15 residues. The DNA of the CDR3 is TGTGCCAGCAGCCCTTTCGCGGGAAGTGTCTACGAGCAGTACTTC. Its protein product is CASSPFAGSVYEQYF.

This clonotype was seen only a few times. The CDR3 region is CATSRGSSGLSMSQYF. The DNA of the CDR3 is TGTGCCACCAGCAGAGGCTCGTCGGGACTCTCTATGTCCCAGTACTTC. The gene calls are TRBV15 and TRBJ2-5; tentative D call: TRBD2 (6 bases). This CDR3 comprises 16 residues. Germline values: CDR1 LNHNV, CDR2 YYDKDF (reference sequence). V lost 1 base to trimming and J lost 9 bases, with 21 bases between them.

This CDR3 is CASSHEGGRMNTEAFF. The CDR3 DNA follows: TGTGCCAGCAGCCACGAGGGGGGAAGGATGAACACTGAAGCTTTCTTT. This sequence joins TRBV27 and TRBJ1-1; tentative D call: TRBD1 (6 bases). The V end was cut by 6 bases, the J end by 0 bases, with 17 bases between. Germline lookup yields CDR1 MNHEY and CDR2 SMNVEV (reference sequence). This CDR3 spans 16 amino acids.

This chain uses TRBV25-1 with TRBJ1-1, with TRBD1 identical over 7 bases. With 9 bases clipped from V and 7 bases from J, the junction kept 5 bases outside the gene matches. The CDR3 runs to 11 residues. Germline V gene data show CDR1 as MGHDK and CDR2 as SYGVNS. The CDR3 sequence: CASSTGSEAFF. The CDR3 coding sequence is TGTGCCAGTTCGACAGGGAGTGAAGCTTTCTTT.

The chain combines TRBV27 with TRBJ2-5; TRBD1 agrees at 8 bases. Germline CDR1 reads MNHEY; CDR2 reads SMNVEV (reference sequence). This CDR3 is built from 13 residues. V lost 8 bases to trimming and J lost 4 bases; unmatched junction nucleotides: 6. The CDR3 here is CASRRGRLETQYF. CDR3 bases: TGTGCCAGCCGCAGGGGGCGGTTAGAGACCCAGTACTTC.

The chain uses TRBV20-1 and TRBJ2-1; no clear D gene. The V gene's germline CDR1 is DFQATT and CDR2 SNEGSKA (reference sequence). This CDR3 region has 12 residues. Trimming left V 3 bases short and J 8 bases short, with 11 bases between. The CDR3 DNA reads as TGCAGTGCTAGGGATAGGAAAGATGAGCAGTTCTTC. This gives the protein CSARDRKDEQFF.

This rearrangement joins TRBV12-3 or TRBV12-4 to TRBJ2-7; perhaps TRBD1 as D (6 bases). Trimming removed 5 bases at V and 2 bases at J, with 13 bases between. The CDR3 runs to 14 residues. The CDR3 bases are TGTGCCAGCAGTAAGACAGGAGGAGCCTACGAGCAGTACTTC. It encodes CASSKTGGAYEQYF.

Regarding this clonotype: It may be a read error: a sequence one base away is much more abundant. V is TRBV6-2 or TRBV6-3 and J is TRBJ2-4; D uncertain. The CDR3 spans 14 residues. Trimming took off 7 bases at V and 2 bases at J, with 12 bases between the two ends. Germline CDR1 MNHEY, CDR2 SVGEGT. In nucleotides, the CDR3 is TGTGCCAGCAAACCCATAGGGTCCAAAAACATTCAGTACTTC. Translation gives CASKPIGSKNIQYF.

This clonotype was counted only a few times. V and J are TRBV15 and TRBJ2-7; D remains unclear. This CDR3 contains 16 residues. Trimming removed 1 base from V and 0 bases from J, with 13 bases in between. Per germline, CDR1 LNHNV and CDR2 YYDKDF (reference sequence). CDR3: CATSRGTGFSSYEQYF. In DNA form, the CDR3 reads TGTGCCACCAGCAGAGGGACGGGCTTTAGCTCCTACGAGCAGTACTTC.

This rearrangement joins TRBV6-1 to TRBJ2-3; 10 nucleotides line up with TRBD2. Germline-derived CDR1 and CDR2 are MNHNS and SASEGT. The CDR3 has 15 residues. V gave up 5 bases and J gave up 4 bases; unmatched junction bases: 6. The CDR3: CASSTSSGSPDTQYF. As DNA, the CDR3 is TGTGCCAGCAGTACATCTAGCGGGAGCCCAGATACGCAGTATTTT.

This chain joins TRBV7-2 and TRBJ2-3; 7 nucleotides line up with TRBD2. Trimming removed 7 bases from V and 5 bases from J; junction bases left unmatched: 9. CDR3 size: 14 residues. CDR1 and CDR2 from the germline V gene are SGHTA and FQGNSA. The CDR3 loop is CASIPTREGDTQYF. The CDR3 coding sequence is TGTGCCAGCATCCCTACGAGGGAGGGAGATACGCAGTATTTT.

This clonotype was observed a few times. CDR3 region: CSASGVDQPQHF. CDR3 nucleotide sequence: TGCAGTGCTAGTGGGGTAGATCAGCCCCAGCATTTT. This rearrangement joins TRBV20-1 to TRBJ1-5, with D hard to call. CDR3 length: 12 amino acids. Germline V lookup: CDR1 DFQATT, CDR2 SNEGSKA (reference sequence). The V and J ends lost 3 bases and 5 bases respectively, with 8 bases between them.

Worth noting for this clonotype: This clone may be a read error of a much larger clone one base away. CDR3 amino acids: CSVSRGGAGETEYF. The CDR3 nucleotides read TGCAGTGTCAGCCGTGGGGGGGCTGGGGAGACCGAGTACTTC. The chain has TRBV20-1 and TRBJ2-5; D possibly corresponds to TRBD2 (7 bases). CDR3 length equals 14 residues. Germline CDR1 reads DFQATT; CDR2 reads SNEGSKA (reference sequence).